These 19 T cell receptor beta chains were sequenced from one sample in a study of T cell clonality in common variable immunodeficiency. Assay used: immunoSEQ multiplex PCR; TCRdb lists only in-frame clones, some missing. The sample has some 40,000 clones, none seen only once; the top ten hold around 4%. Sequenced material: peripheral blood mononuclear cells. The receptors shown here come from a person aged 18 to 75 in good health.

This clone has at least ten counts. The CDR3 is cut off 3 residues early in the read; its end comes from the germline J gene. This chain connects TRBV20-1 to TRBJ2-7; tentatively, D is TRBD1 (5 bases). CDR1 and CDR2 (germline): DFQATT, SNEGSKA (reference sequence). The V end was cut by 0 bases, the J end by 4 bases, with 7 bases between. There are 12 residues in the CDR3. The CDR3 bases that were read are TGCAGTGCTAGAGAAGGGGCTTACGAG. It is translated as CSAREGAYE. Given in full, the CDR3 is CSAREGAYEQYF.

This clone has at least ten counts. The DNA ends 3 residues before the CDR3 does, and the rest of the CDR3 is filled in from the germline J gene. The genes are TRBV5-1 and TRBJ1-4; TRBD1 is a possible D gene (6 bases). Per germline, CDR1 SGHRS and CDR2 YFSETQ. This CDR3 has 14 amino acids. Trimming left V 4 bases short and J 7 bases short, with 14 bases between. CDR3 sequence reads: CASSNPTGTEKLFF. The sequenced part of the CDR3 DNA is TGCGCCAGCAGCAATCCGACAGGTACTGAAAAA.

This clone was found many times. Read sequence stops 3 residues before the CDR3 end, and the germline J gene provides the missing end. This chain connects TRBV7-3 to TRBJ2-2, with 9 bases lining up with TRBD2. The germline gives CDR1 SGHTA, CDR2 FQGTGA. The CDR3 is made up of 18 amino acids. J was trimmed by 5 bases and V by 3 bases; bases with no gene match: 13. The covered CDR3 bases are TGTGCCAGCAGCTTCGTAGATAGCGGGAGTGTTGGGACCGGGGAG. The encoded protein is CASSFVDSGSVGTGE. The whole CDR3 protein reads CASSFVDSGSVGTGELFF.

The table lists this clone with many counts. The sequenced CDR3 bases are TGTGCCAGCAGCTTAGGAGGGGGCGATAGTAGCGGGGAG. It yields the protein CASSLGGGDSSGE. The full CDR3 sequence reads CASSLGGGDSSGELFF. V usage is TRBV7-8 and J usage is TRBJ2-2; TRBD1 matches 7 bases. Sequencing ends 3 residues short of the CDR3 end; the germline J gene provides the rest. V shed 1 base, J shed 7 bases, and the junction held 9 bases outside the gene matches. Per the germline V gene, CDR1 is SGHVS and CDR2 is FQNEAQ. CDR3 length: 16 residues.

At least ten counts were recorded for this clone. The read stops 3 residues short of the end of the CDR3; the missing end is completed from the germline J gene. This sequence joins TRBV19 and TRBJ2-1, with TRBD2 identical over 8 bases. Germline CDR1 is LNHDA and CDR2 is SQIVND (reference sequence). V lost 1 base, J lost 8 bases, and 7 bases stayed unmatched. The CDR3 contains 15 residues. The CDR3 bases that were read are TGTGCCAGTAGTATAGCGGGGGGGCCGGTTGATGAG. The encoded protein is CASSIAGGPVDE. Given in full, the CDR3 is CASSIAGGPVDEQFF.

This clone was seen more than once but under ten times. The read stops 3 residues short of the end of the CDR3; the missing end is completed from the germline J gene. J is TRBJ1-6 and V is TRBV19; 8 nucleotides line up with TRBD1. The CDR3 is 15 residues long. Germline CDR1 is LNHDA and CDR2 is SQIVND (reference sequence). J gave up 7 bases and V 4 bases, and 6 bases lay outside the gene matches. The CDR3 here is CASSNYRGNNSPLHF. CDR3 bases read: TGTGCCAGTAGTAACTACAGGGGGAACAATTCACCC. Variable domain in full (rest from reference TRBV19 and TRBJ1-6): DGGITQSPKYLFRKEGQNVTLSCEQNLNHDAMYWYRQDPGQGLRLIYYSQIVNDFQKGDIAEGYSVSREKKESFPLTVTSAQKNPTAFYLCASSNYRGNNSPLHFGNGTRLTVT.

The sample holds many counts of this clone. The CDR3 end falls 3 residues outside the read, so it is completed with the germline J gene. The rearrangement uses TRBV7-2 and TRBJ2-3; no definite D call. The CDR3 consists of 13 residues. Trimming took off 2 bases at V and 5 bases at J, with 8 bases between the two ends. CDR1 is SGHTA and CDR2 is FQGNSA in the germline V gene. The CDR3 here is CASSLTRIDTQYF. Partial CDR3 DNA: TGTGCCAGCAGCTTAACGCGCATAGATACG. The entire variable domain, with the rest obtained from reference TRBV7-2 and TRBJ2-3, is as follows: GAGVSQSPSNKVTEKGKDVELRCDPISGHTALYWYRQSLGQGLEFLIYFQGNSAPDKSGLPSDRFSAERTGGSVSTLTIQRTQQEDSAVYLCASSLTRIDTQYFGPGTRLTVL.

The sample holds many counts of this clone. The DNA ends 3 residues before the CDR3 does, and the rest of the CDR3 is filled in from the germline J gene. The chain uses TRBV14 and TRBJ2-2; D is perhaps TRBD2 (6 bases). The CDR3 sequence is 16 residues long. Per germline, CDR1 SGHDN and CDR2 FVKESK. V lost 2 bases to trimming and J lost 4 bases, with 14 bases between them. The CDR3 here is CASSQSGGTPTGELFF. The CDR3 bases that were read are TGTGCCAGCAGCCAATCTGGGGGGACCCCCACCGGGGAG.

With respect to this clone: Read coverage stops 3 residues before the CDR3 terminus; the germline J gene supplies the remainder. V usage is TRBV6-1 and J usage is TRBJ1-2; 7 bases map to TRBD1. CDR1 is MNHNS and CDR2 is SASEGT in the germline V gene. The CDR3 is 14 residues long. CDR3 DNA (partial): TGTGCCAGCAGTGAAAGAGGGGGCGCGGGAGGC. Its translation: CASSERGGAGG. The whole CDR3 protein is CASSERGGAGGYTF.

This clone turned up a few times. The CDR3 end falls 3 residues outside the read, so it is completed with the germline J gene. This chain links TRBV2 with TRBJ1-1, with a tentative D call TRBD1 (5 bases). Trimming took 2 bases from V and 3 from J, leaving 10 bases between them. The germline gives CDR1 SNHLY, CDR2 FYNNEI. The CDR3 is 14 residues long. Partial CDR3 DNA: TGTGCCAGCAGTGAATATGAGGGGTACACTGAA. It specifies CASSEYEGYTE. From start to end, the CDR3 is CASSEYEGYTEAFF.

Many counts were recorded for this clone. Incomplete CDR3 DNA: TGTGCCAGCAGCACTTCAGCGGGCCGCTCCACAGATACG. Its translation: CASSTSAGRSTDT. Given in full, the CDR3 is CASSTSAGRSTDTQYF. The chain uses TRBV27 and TRBJ2-3; maybe TRBD2 (6 bases). The read stops 3 residues short of the end of the CDR3; the missing end is completed from the germline J gene. The V gene lost 6 bases and the J gene lost 2 bases, with 18 bases spanning the gap. Germline CDR1 and CDR2: MNHEY and SMNVEV (reference sequence). The CDR3 spans 16 residues.

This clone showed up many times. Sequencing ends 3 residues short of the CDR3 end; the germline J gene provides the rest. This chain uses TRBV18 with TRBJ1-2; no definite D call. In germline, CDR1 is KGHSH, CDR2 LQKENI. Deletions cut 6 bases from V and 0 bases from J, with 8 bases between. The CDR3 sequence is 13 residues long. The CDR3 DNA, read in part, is TGTGCCAGCTCCCTAGAGGCTAACTATGGC. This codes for CASSLEANYG. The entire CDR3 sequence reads CASSLEANYGYTF.

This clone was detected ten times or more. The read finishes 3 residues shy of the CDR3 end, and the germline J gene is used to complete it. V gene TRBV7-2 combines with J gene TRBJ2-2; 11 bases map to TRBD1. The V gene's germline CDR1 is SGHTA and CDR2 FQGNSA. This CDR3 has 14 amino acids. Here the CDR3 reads CASSFRDRGEKLFF. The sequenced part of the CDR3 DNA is TGTGCCAGCAGCTTCCGGGACAGGGGGGAAAAG.

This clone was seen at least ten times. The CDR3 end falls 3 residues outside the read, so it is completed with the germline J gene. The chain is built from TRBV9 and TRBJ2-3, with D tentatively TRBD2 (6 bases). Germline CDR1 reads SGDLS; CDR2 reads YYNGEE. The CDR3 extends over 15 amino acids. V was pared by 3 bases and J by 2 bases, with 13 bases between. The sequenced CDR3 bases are TGTGCCAGCAGCGGAGGCGGGGACCCCACAGATACG. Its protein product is CASSGGGDPTDT. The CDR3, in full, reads CASSGGGDPTDTQYF.

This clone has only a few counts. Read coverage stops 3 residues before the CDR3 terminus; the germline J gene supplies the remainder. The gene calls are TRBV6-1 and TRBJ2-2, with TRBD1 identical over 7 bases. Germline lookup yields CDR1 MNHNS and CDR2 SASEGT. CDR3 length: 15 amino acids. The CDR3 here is CASSKGTVFLEKLFF. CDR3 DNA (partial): TGTGCCAGCAGTAAAGGGACAGTCTTCCTCGAAAAG.

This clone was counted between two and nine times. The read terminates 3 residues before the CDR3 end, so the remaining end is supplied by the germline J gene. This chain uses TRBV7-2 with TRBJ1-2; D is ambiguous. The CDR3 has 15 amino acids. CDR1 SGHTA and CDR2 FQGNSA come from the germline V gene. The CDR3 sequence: CASSPTRASTDTYTF. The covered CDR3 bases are TGTGCCAGCAGCCCCACTAGGGCTAGCACAGATACC.

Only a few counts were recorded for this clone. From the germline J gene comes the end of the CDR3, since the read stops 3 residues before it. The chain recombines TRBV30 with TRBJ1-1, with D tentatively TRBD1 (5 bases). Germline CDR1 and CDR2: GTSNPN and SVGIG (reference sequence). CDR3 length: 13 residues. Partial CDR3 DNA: TGTGCCTGGAGGGCGGCAGGGAATATCGAA. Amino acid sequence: CAWRAAGNIE. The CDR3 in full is CAWRAAGNIEAFF.

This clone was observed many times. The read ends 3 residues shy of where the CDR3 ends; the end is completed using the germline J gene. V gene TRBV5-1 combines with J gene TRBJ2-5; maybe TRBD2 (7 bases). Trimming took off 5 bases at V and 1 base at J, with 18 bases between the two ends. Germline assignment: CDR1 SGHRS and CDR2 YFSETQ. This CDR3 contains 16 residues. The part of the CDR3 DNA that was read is TGCGCCAGCAGATCCTTGGGGGCGGGAGCCCAAGAGACC. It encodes CASRSLGAGAQET. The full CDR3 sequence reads CASRSLGAGAQETQYF.

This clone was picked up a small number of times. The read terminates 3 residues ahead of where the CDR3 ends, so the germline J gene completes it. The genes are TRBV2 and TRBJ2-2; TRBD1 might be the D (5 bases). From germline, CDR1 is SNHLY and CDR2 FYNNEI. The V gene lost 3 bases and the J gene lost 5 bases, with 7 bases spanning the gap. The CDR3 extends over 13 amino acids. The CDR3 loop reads CASSEQGTGELFF. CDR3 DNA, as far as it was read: TGTGCCAGCAGTGAGCAGGGTACCGGGGAG.